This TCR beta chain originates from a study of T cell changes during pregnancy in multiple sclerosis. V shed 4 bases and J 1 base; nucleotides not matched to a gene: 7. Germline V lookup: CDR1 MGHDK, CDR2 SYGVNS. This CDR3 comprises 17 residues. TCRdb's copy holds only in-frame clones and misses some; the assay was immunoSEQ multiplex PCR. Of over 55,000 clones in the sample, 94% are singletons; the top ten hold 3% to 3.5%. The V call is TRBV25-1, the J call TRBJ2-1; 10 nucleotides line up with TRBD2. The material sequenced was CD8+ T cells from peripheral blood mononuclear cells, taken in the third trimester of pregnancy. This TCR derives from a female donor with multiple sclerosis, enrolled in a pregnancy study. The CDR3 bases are TGTGCCAGCAGTGGATTAACTAGCGGGAAATCCTACAATGAGCAGTTCTTC. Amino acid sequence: CASSGLTSGKSYNEQFF.